These 22 T cell receptor beta chains were sequenced from one sample in a study of T cell changes during pregnancy in multiple sclerosis. TCRdb's copy holds only in-frame clones and misses some; the assay was immunoSEQ multiplex PCR. Among around 77,000 clones listed, roughly 91% were seen once. Here the sequenced sample was peripheral blood, taken in the third trimester of pregnancy. The receptors shown here come from a female donor in good health, enrolled as a control in a pregnancy study.

V usage is TRBV2 and J usage is TRBJ1-1; 7 bases match TRBD1. V gave up 3 bases and J gave up 0 bases; unmatched junction bases: 4. The CDR3 spans 15 residues. Germline CDR1 and CDR2: SNHLY and FYNNEI. In nucleotides, the CDR3 is TGTGCCAGCAGTGACAGGGGACAGATGAACACTGAAGCTTTCTTT. This encodes CASSDRGQMNTEAFF.

The V call is TRBV28, the J call TRBJ1-4; 8 nucleotides match TRBD1. The germline V gene encodes CDR1 MDHEN and CDR2 SYDVKM. The V and J ends lost 5 bases and 5 bases, in that order; junction bases with no gene match: 7. The length of the CDR3 is 15 residues. CDR3 amino acids: CASSPPQGVNEKLFF. For the CDR3, the DNA is TGTGCCAGCAGTCCACCACAGGGGGTGAATGAAAAACTGTTTTTT.

V is TRBV10-3 and J is TRBJ2-1, with D tentatively TRBD2 (6 bases). The germline V gene encodes CDR1 ENHRY and CDR2 SYGVKD. V was cut by 2 bases and J by 13 bases, with 12 bases left in between. There are 12 residues in the CDR3. CDR3 bases: TGTGCCATCAGTGAGCTGGGTAGCGGACAGTTCTTC. Translation: CAISELGSGQFF.

This clone was observed a few times. In DNA, the CDR3 is TGTGCCAGCAGTTACTCCGGGACAGGATTTGGTGGCTACACCTTC. Encoded protein: CASSYSGTGFGGYTF. The rearrangement uses TRBV6-5 and TRBJ1-2; 8 bases are a match to TRBD1. The CDR3 contains 15 residues. CDR1 and CDR2 from the germline V gene are MNHEY and SVGAGI. V lost 0 bases, J lost 7 bases, and 7 bases stayed unmatched.

This clone was observed a single time. The rearrangement uses TRBV6-1 and TRBJ2-1, with TRBD2 matching 9 bases. J lost 8 bases, V lost 2 bases, and 13 bases had no gene match. The CDR3 covers 17 residues. The germline gives CDR1 MNHNS, CDR2 SASEGT. CDR3 residues: CASSELRGAGGTDEQFF. CDR3 nucleotides: TGTGCCAGCAGTGAACTCAGGGGAGCGGGGGGTACGGATGAGCAGTTCTTC.

V is TRBV5-1 and J is TRBJ2-3; unclear D gene. Germline V gene data show CDR1 as SGHRS and CDR2 as YFSETQ. With 1 base removed from V and 2 bases from J, the gap between germline ends came to 11 bases. The CDR3 loop spans 15 amino acids. The DNA of the CDR3 is TGCGCCAGCAGCTTGTCTTGGAGTTCCACAGATACGCAGTATTTT. It is translated as CASSLSWSSTDTQYF.

The chain couples TRBV18 to TRBJ2-3; D may be TRBD1 (5 bases). V was cut by 3 bases and J by 5 bases, with 24 bases left in between. CDR3 length: 18 residues. Germline-derived CDR1 and CDR2 are KGHSH and LQKENI. The CDR3 sequence: CASSPQRQYKISEDTQYF. The CDR3 nucleotides are TGTGCCAGCTCACCTCAGAGACAGTACAAAATATCCGAAGATACGCAGTATTTT.

The rearrangement links TRBV18 to TRBJ1-2; D perhaps matches TRBD1 (5 bases). This CDR3 has 13 amino acids. Germline loops: CDR1 KGHSH, CDR2 LQKENI. Trimming took off 5 bases at V and 7 bases at J, with 14 bases between the two ends. The CDR3 DNA reads as TGTGCCAGCTCAGGGGGAGGGTCGCCTGGCTACACCTTC. Amino acids: CASSGGGSPGYTF. The variable domain in full, completed from reference TRBV18 and TRBJ1-2, reads NAGVMQNPRHLVRRRGQEARLRCSPMKGHSHVYWYRQLPEEGLKFMVYLQKENIIDESGMPKERFSAEFPKEGPSILRIQQVVRGDSAAYFCASSGGGSPGYTFGSGTRLTVV.

V and J are TRBV7-2 and TRBJ2-3; D is undetermined. Trimming cost V 3 bases and J 2 bases, with 15 bases left between them. The CDR3 totals 16 residues. CDR1 and CDR2 (germline): SGHTA, FQGNSA. The CDR3 DNA reads as TGTGCCAGCAGCTTCTTAGAGTCCGATGTCACAGATACGCAGTATTTT. It specifies CASSFLESDVTDTQYF. The whole variable domain, filled in from reference TRBV7-2 and TRBJ2-3, reads GAGVSQSPSNKVTEKGKDVELRCDPISGHTALYWYRQSLGQGLEFLIYFQGNSAPDKSGLPSDRFSAERTGGSVSTLTIQRTQQEDSAVYLCASSFLESDVTDTQYFGPGTRLTVL.

The chain combines TRBV30 with TRBJ2-1, with TRBD2 identical over 11 bases. Germline V CDR1 and CDR2: GTSNPN, SVGIG (reference sequence). V shed 0 bases, J shed 2 bases, and the junction held 3 bases outside the gene matches. The CDR3 totals 16 residues. CDR3 DNA: TGTGCCTGGAGTGTAATGGGACTAGCGGCCTACAATGAGCAGTTCTTC. It translates to CAWSVMGLAAYNEQFF.

The rearrangement joins TRBV7-2 to TRBJ2-7; 8 nucleotides agree with TRBD2. V was pared by 10 bases and J by 2 bases, with 10 bases of the junction left unmatched. The CDR3 runs to 14 residues. CDR1 SGHTA and CDR2 FQGNSA come from the germline V gene. The DNA of the CDR3 is TGTGCCACCTCCCTGGGCGGGGGGCCCTACGAGCAGTACTTC. Translating gives CATSLGGGPYEQYF.

In its sample, this clone was seen once. The V gene is TRBV6-1, the J gene TRBJ1-2; D might be TRBD1 (6 bases). This CDR3 region has 16 residues. V lost 2 bases to trimming and J lost 4 bases, with 17 bases between them. Germline V gene lookup returns CDR1 MNHNS and CDR2 SASEGT. The CDR3 loop reads CASSERVAGATYGYTF. The DNA of the CDR3 is TGTGCCAGCAGTGAACGGGTTGCAGGGGCGACCTATGGCTACACCTTC.

The rearrangement uses TRBV7-9 and TRBJ1-1; D gene uncertain. V was pared by 1 base and J by 3 bases, with 3 bases between. CDR1 SEHNR and CDR2 FQNEAQ come from the germline V gene (reference sequence). The CDR3 runs to 12 residues. The CDR3 is CASSLDYTEAFF. Written as DNA, the CDR3 is TGTGCCAGCAGCTTAGACTACACTGAAGCTTTCTTT. The variable domain in full, completed from reference TRBV7-9 and TRBJ1-1, reads DTGVSQNPRHKITKRGQNVTFRCDPISEHNRLYWYRQTLGQGPEFLTYFQNEAQLEKSRLLSDRFSAERPKGSFSTLEIQRTEQGDSAMYLCASSLDYTEAFFGQGTRLTVV.

This chain connects TRBV10-2 to TRBJ2-7, with a weak D call TRBD1 (6 bases). Trimming pared 4 bases from V and 2 bases from J, leaving 12 bases between. Per germline, CDR1 WSHSY and CDR2 SAAADI. The CDR3 consists of 14 residues. The DNA of the CDR3 is TGCGCCAGCAGTGGACAGGTTGGTCCCTACGAGCAGTACTTC. It codes for CASSGQVGPYEQYF.

The chain combines TRBV6-6 with TRBJ2-5; TRBD2 agrees at 11 bases. Germline CDR1 and CDR2: MNHNY and SVGAGI (reference sequence). There are 15 residues in the CDR3. V dropped 7 bases and J dropped 7; count of bases not matched to a gene: 11. The CDR3 loop is CASTLQTSGDRTQYF. CDR3 nucleotide sequence: TGTGCCAGCACCTTACAGACTAGCGGGGACCGGACCCAGTACTTC.

CDR3 sequence reads: CASSFRGSGRMSEQFF. In DNA, the CDR3 is TGTGCCAGCAGCTTCCGGGGTAGCGGGAGAATGAGTGAGCAGTTCTTC. The chain recombines TRBV11-2 with TRBJ2-1, with TRBD2 matching over 9 bases. Germline assignment: CDR1 SGHAT and CDR2 FQNNGV. Trimming took 3 bases from V and 9 from J; bases not matched to a gene: 12. The CDR3 extends over 16 amino acids.

Comments on this clone: Other DNA sequences from this sample encode an identical CDR3 as well. The chain joins TRBV5-1 to TRBJ1-1; TRBD1 might be the D (5 bases). Germline values: CDR1 SGHRS, CDR2 YFSETQ. The CDR3 loop spans 13 amino acids. V dropped 4 bases and J dropped 2 bases, with 9 bases sitting between them. DNA of the CDR3: TGCGCCAGCAGCCCGGGGGGAAACACTGAAGCTTTCTTT. Translated, it gives CASSPGGNTEAFF.

In its sample, this clone was seen once. The chain joins TRBV7-2 to TRBJ2-7, with TRBD1 identical over 8 bases. Germline CDR1 reads SGHTA; CDR2 reads FQGNSA. The CDR3 has 15 amino acids. V trimming: 5 bases; J trimming: 5 bases; junction bases outside the gene matches: 11. As DNA, the CDR3 is TGTGCCAGCAGCGGGCGGACAGGGTCCCTCAACGAGCAGTACTTC. Translated: CASSGRTGSLNEQYF.

This sequence joins TRBV14 and TRBJ1-1, with a tentative D call TRBD1 (5 bases). The CDR3 contains 13 residues. The V end lost 1 base, the J end lost 5 bases, and 8 bases lay between the germline ends. Germline V gene data show CDR1 as SGHDN and CDR2 as FVKESK. CDR3 DNA: TGTGCCAGCAGCCAAGTCGGGGGAACTGAAGCTTTCTTT. Its protein is CASSQVGGTEAFF.

This rearrangement joins TRBV4-1 to TRBJ1-2; 12 nucleotides agree with TRBD1. Trimming took 6 bases from V and 4 from J; bases not matched to a gene: 15. CDR1 is MGHRA, CDR2 YSYEKL, per germline. The CDR3 is 18 residues long. As DNA, the CDR3 is TGCGCCAGCAGTCTACAAAGCGGGACAGGGGGCGCGGGCTATGGCTACACCTTC. It translates to CASSLQSGTGGAGYGYTF.

The chain joins TRBV28 to TRBJ1-2, with 7 nucleotides matching TRBD1. Germline CDR1 and CDR2: MDHEN and SYDVKM. J gave up 3 bases and V 7 bases, and 8 bases lay outside the gene matches. The CDR3 runs to 14 residues. This CDR3 reads CASTYPRGDYGYTF. The DNA of the CDR3 is TGTGCCAGCACCTACCCCAGGGGGGACTATGGCTACACCTTC.

The chain carries TRBV5-4 and TRBJ2-1; TRBD2 matches 8 bases. V was pared by 1 base and J by 7 bases, with 7 bases of the junction left unmatched. In germline, CDR1 is SGHNT, CDR2 YYREEE (reference sequence). This CDR3 spans 15 amino acids. CDR3 in amino acids: CASSLTSGGRNEQFF. The CDR3 region has the DNA TGTGCCAGCAGCTTGACTAGCGGAGGAAGAAATGAGCAGTTCTTC.